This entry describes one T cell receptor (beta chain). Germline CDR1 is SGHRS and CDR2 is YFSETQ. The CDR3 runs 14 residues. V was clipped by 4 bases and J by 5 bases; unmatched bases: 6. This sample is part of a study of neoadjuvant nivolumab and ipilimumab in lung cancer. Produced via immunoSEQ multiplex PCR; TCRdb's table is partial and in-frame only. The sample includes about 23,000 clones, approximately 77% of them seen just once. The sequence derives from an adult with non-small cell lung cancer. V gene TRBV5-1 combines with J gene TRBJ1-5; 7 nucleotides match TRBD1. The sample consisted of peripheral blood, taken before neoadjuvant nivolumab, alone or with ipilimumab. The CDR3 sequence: CASSGGTEDQPQHF. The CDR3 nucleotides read TGCGCCAGCAGCGGGGGGACAGAAGATCAGCCCCAGCATTTT. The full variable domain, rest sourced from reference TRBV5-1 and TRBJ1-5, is KAGVTQTPRYLIKTRGQQVTLSCSPISGHRSVSWYQQTPGQGLQFLFEYFSETQRNKGNFPGRFSGRQFSNSRSEMNVSTLELGDSALYLCASSGGTEDQPQHFGDGTRLSIL.